The TCR beta chain under discussion was sequenced for a study of molecular identifiers for immune sequencing clone quantification. Across the whole study: RNA from approximately 20,000 or 98,000 naive CD8 cells was split five ways in replicates, with four sequenced.

CD8+CD4-CCR7+CD45RA+ cells were sorted as naive CD8 T cells. MiXCR was run by TCRdb on the PCR reads, yielding one entry per CDR3 protein. Of approximately 500,000 distinct CDR3 sequences listed, roughly 25% are singletons. This clonotype appeared once. One end of the junction does not line up with germline, which may come from a read error. The CDR3 runs to 14 residues. CDR1 and CDR2 from the germline V gene are SEHNR and FQNEAQ (reference sequence). The V and J genes are TRBV7-9 and TRBJ2-7; perhaps TRBD2 as D (6 bases). The clonotype originates from a human donor in good health. Some libraries in this study had Jurkat cell RNA spiked in. Sequencing was performed on naive CD8+ T cells from blood, with Jurkat cell RNA spiked in. Subset meaning: FACS-sorted CD8+CD4-CCR7+CD45RA+ naive T cells. The DNA for the CDR3 is TGTGCCAGCAGCCGGGAGACAGCCCTCTACGCGCAGTACTTC. This codes for CASSRETALYAQYF.